This TCR beta chain was obtained from a study of PD-1 blockade in mismatch repair-deficient tumors. Across the whole study: Patients had approximately 11 mismatch repair-deficient cancer types, all previously treated and progressing.

TCRdb's copy holds only in-frame clones and misses some; the assay was immunoSEQ multiplex PCR. The table lists 30,000 to 40,000 clones, around 80% of them singletons. Sequences were derived from PBMCs, sampled 6 to 7 weeks after starting pembrolizumab. The clonotype comes from an adult with mismatch repair-deficient cancer.

The CDR3 nucleotides are TGTGCCAGCAGCCCAAGAGGAGCGGGAGGCCACAATGAGCAGTTCTTC. Amino acids: CASSPRGAGGHNEQFF. The V and J genes are TRBV11-3 and TRBJ2-1; 9 bases line up with TRBD2. Germline V gene data show CDR1 as SGHNT and CDR2 as YENEEA. The junction had 10 bases not matched to a gene; V was cut back by 5 bases and J by 5 bases. The CDR3 totals 16 residues.